The 23 T cell receptor beta chains in this list originate from one sample, sequenced in a study of T cell responses to AZD1222 COVID-19 vaccine. Sequencing used immunoSEQ multiplex PCR; TCRdb keeps in-frame clones, though not all of them. The table includes roughly 110,000 clones, around 91% detected once. The specimen was peripheral blood, collected on day 0 of AZD1222 vaccination. The receptors shown here come from an adult in good health.

This chain connects TRBV10-1 to TRBJ2-3; perhaps TRBD2 as D (5 bases). Trimming took off 7 bases at V and 2 bases at J, with 16 bases between the two ends. CDR1 is WNHNN, CDR2 SYGVQD, per germline (reference sequence). The CDR3 spans 15 residues. This CDR3 reads CASKPTTRVTDTQYF. DNA for the CDR3: TGCGCCAGCAAACCCACTACTAGGGTCACAGATACGCAGTATTTT.

The chain uses TRBV11-2 and TRBJ2-7; tentatively, D is TRBD1 (6 bases). CDR3 length equals 13 residues. V was trimmed by 4 bases and J by 6 bases, leaving 13 bases between them. Germline V gene sequence: CDR1 SGHAT, CDR2 FQNNGV. CDR3 bases: TGTGCCAGCAGCTCGAACAGAGGGGGCGAGCAGTACTTC. It codes for CASSSNRGGEQYF.

The J gene is TRBJ2-1, the V gene TRBV5-1; unclear D gene. The CDR3 totals 14 residues. Germline CDR1 reads SGHRS; CDR2 reads YFSETQ. Trimming took 5 bases from V and 8 from J, leaving 17 bases between them. CDR3 coding DNA: TGCGCCAGCAGTTCGGTGGGTCCGTCGGATGAGCAGTTCTTC. Protein sequence: CASSSVGPSDEQFF.

The V and J genes are TRBV7-9 and TRBJ2-7, with no clear D. The germline CDR1 and CDR2 sequences are SEHNR and FQNEAQ (reference sequence). The CDR3 contains 15 residues. Trimming stripped 1 base from V and 1 base from J, with 11 bases between. CDR3 coding DNA: TGTGCCAGCAGCTTAGACTCACAGCCTTCCTACGAGCAGTACTTC. Its translation: CASSLDSQPSYEQYF.

The rearrangement uses TRBV12-3 or TRBV12-4 and TRBJ2-1, with TRBD1 matching over 9 bases. The trim removed 8 bases at V and 9 bases at J, leaving 8 bases unmatched. This CDR3 is built from 13 residues. The CDR3 spells CASEGQGIGEQFF. The CDR3 DNA follows: TGTGCCAGCGAGGGACAGGGTATTGGTGAGCAGTTCTTC.

CDR3 nucleotide sequence: TGTGCCAGCAGTGGACAAGCGGGGGGGCCTGCAGATACGCAGTATTTT. Translating it yields CASSGQAGGPADTQYF. The V and J genes are TRBV6-2 or TRBV6-3 and TRBJ2-3; TRBD2 agrees at 10 bases. This CDR3 is built from 16 residues. The V and J ends lost 5 bases and 4 bases, in that order; junction bases with no gene match: 9. CDR1 and CDR2 (germline): MNHEY, SVGEGT.

This chain connects TRBV9 to TRBJ2-7; tentative D call: TRBD1 (6 bases). Between the trimmed V and J ends, which lost 0 bases and 3 bases, there was a span of 10 bases. CDR3 length equals 14 residues. The germline CDR1 and CDR2 sequences are SGDLS and YYNGEE. CDR3 region: CASSVGEGVYEQYF. DNA of the CDR3: TGTGCCAGCAGCGTAGGCGAGGGGGTCTACGAGCAGTACTTC.

The CDR3 here is CASSPPTDTQYF. CDR3 in DNA: TGTGCCAGCTCCCCCCCAACAGATACGCAGTATTTT. The chain is built from TRBV12-3 or TRBV12-4 and TRBJ2-3; no definite D call. Deletions cut 8 bases from V and 3 bases from J, with 9 bases between. This CDR3 region has 12 residues.

V is TRBV2 and J is TRBJ1-1; tentative D call: TRBD1 (5 bases). CDR1 and CDR2 (germline): SNHLY, FYNNEI. V lost 1 base and J lost 10, with 7 bases in between. The length of the CDR3 is 11 residues. This chain's CDR3 is CASSEGGGAFF. CDR3 coding DNA: TGTGCCAGCAGTGAAGGGGGGGGAGCTTTCTTT.

The rearrangement uses TRBV4-1 and TRBJ2-7; perhaps TRBD2 as D (5 bases). Looked up from germline, CDR1 is MGHRA and CDR2 is YSYEKL. Trimming took off 0 bases at V and 3 bases at J, with 12 bases between the two ends. The CDR3 has 15 amino acids. CDR3 nucleotide sequence: TGCGCCAGCAGCCAAGAAGTGCGGACTCTCTACGAGCAGTACTTC. This gives the protein CASSQEVRTLYEQYF.

The genes are TRBV5-6 and TRBJ2-3, with 9 bases lining up with TRBD2. CDR1 SGHDT and CDR2 YYEEEE come from the germline V gene. V lost 1 base, J lost 0 bases, and 6 bases stayed unmatched. This CDR3 has 17 amino acids. The CDR3 reads CASSLYASGVSTDTQYF. CDR3 nucleotide sequence: TGTGCCAGCAGCTTGTACGCTAGCGGGGTGAGCACAGATACGCAGTATTTT.

The V call is TRBV7-3, the J call TRBJ2-3; TRBD2 matches 8 bases. This CDR3 has 14 residues. V was clipped by 8 bases and J by 4 bases; unmatched bases: 8. Germline V gene lookup returns CDR1 SGHTA and CDR2 FQGTGA. In DNA form, the CDR3 reads TGTGCCAGCGCGCCGGGGGGGCTTGCAGATACGCAGTATTTT. It specifies CASAPGGLADTQYF.

The rearrangement joins TRBV7-9 to TRBJ1-4; the D is unclear. Germline V gene sequence: CDR1 SEHNR, CDR2 FQNEAQ (reference sequence). Trimming removed 1 base at V and 5 bases at J, with 8 bases between. The CDR3 loop spans 14 amino acids. The CDR3 region is CASSLVLANEKLFF. The DNA of the CDR3 is TGTGCCAGCAGCTTAGTGCTCGCGAATGAAAAACTGTTTTTT. The full variable domain, in which reference TRBV7-9 and TRBJ1-4 provide the parts outside the CDR3, is DTGVSQNPRHKITKRGQNVTFRCDPISEHNRLYWYRQTLGQGPEFLTYFQNEAQLEKSRLLSDRFSAERPKGSFSTLEIQRTEQGDSAMYLCASSLVLANEKLFFGSGTQLSVL.

V and J are TRBV12-3 or TRBV12-4 and TRBJ1-6; no clear D gene. The germline V and J ends were trimmed by 0 bases and 8 bases, with 5 bases remaining between them. The CDR3 runs 13 residues. CDR3 protein: CASSLAWDSPLHF. CDR3 bases: TGTGCCAGCAGTTTAGCGTGGGATTCACCCCTCCACTTT.

This rearrangement joins TRBV6-5 to TRBJ2-7, with 8 positions matching TRBD2. The germline gives CDR1 MNHEY, CDR2 SVGAGI. The CDR3 is 16 residues long. Trimming cost V 4 bases and J 3 bases; bases outside gene matches: 11. CDR3: CASSLLAGGVGYEQYF. The DNA of the CDR3 is TGTGCCAGCAGTTTACTGGCGGGGGGAGTCGGCTACGAGCAGTACTTC.

J is TRBJ1-3 and V is TRBV15; D not certain. The CDR3 extends over 14 amino acids. V lost 1 base and J 4 bases, leaving 8 bases between the germline ends. CDR1 and CDR2 (germline): LNHNV, YYDKDF (reference sequence). CDR3 region: CATSRGSGGNTIYF. The CDR3 nucleotides read TGTGCCACCAGCAGAGGATCAGGCGGAAACACCATATATTTT.

The rearrangement joins TRBV25-1 to TRBJ1-5; TRBD1 matches 11 bases. This CDR3 spans 13 amino acids. J lost 10 bases, V lost 6 bases, and 5 bases had no gene match. CDR1 and CDR2 from the germline V gene are MGHDK and SYGVNS. CDR3 protein: CASRGTGGSPQHF. In DNA, the CDR3 is TGTGCCAGCAGGGGGACAGGGGGGTCCCCCCAGCATTTT. The entire variable domain, with the rest obtained from reference TRBV25-1 and TRBJ1-5, is as follows: EADIYQTPRYLVIGTGKKITLECSQTMGHDKMYWYQQDPGMELHLIHYSYGVNSTEKGDLSSESTVSRIRTEHFPLTLESARPSHTSQYLCASRGTGGSPQHFGDGTRLSIL.

The chain employs TRBV29-1 and TRBJ2-2; 8 bases match TRBD1. Germline V gives CDR1 SQVTM, CDR2 ANQGSEA. V was clipped by 4 bases and J by 0 bases; unmatched bases: 1. The CDR3 is made up of 14 amino acids. The CDR3 reads CSVGTGTNTGELFF. The CDR3 DNA reads as TGCAGCGTTGGGACAGGGACGAACACCGGGGAGCTGTTTTTT.

The V and J genes are TRBV19 and TRBJ2-1; D is unclear. Trimming cost V 4 bases and J 7 bases, with 5 bases left between them. Germline V gene data show CDR1 as LNHDA and CDR2 as SQIVND (reference sequence). The length of the CDR3 is 11 residues. CDR3 residues: CASSKRNEQFF. CDR3 coding DNA: TGTGCCAGTAGTAAAAGAAATGAGCAGTTCTTC.

For the CDR3, the DNA is TGTGCCAGCACCCCGCTGGGGCCGAGTAACACTGAAGCTTTCTTT. This translates into CASTPLGPSNTEAFF. The chain has TRBV5-6 and TRBJ1-1, with a weak D call TRBD1 (5 bases). V dropped 6 bases and J dropped 2 bases, with 17 bases sitting between them. The CDR3 extends over 15 amino acids. CDR1 is SGHDT, CDR2 YYEEEE, per germline.

The chain carries TRBV4-2 and TRBJ2-7, with D possibly TRBD1 on 6 matching bases. Germline V gene sequence: CDR1 LGHNA, CDR2 YNFKEQ. V was shortened by 2 bases and J by 3 bases, with 20 bases between the two germline ends. This CDR3 comprises 17 residues. CDR3 sequence (DNA): TGTGCCAGCAGCCAATCGGGTGTCGGGACACTAGTCTACGAGCAGTACTTC. Encoded protein: CASSQSGVGTLVYEQYF.

This chain joins TRBV11-1 and TRBJ2-2, with TRBD1 as a possible D gene (6 bases). This CDR3 region has 14 residues. Germline assignment: CDR1 SGHAT and CDR2 FQDESV (reference sequence). V was pared by 6 bases and J by 0 bases, with 8 bases between. In DNA form, the CDR3 reads TGTGCCAGCAGAGGACAGTCGAACACCGGGGAGCTGTTTTTT. Protein sequence: CASRGQSNTGELFF.

The rearrangement links TRBV19 to TRBJ2-5, with D possibly called TRBD1 or TRBD2 (6 bases each). Germline V gene lookup returns CDR1 LNHDA and CDR2 SQIVND (reference sequence). CDR3 length: 15 amino acids. With 4 bases removed from V and 4 bases from J, the gap between germline ends came to 16 bases. This CDR3 is CASSRYTGAGETQYF. CDR3 bases: TGTGCCAGTAGTAGGTACACGGGGGCGGGAGAGACCCAGTACTTC.